The 25 T cell receptor beta chains given below trace back to one sample, sequenced in a study of T cell responses to AZD1222 COVID-19 vaccine. Sequenced by immunoSEQ multiplex PCR; TCRdb stores in-frame clones only, minus some. This table holds 85,000 to 100,000 clones, approximately 91% found once. This specimen was peripheral blood, taken on day 0 of AZD1222 vaccination. All receptors derive from an adult in good health.

The chain is built from TRBV30 and TRBJ1-5; D is uncertain. CDR3 size: 13 residues. CDR1 GTSNPN and CDR2 SVGIG come from the germline V gene (reference sequence). Deletions cut 0 bases from V and 5 bases from J, with 8 bases between. CDR3 protein: CAWSVLGHQPQHF. The CDR3 nucleotides read TGTGCCTGGAGTGTATTGGGCCATCAGCCCCAGCATTTT.

The V and J genes are TRBV19 and TRBJ2-5; 10 bases agree with TRBD2. The junction had 8 bases not matched to a gene; V was cut back by 1 base and J by 6 bases. Germline values: CDR1 LNHDA, CDR2 SQIVND (reference sequence). The CDR3 spans 16 residues. CDR3 coding DNA: TGTGCCAGTAGTATAGCCCCGCTAGCGGGGGCGAAGACCCAGTACTTC. Protein sequence: CASSIAPLAGAKTQYF. Based on the CDR3 plus reference TRBV19 and TRBJ2-5, the full variable domain is DGGITQSPKYLFRKEGQNVTLSCEQNLNHDAMYWYRQDPGQGLRLIYYSQIVNDFQKGDIAEGYSVSREKKESFPLTVTSAQKNPTAFYLCASSIAPLAGAKTQYFGPGTRLLVL.

This chain uses TRBV19 with TRBJ2-2; TRBD2 might be the D (6 bases). Germline V gene lookup returns CDR1 LNHDA and CDR2 SQIVND (reference sequence). V shed 4 bases and J shed 6 bases, with 18 bases lying between them. There are 16 residues in the CDR3. CDR3: CASSSLAMVAAGELFF. The CDR3 region has the DNA TGTGCCAGTAGTAGTCTAGCGATGGTGGCCGCCGGGGAGCTGTTTTTT.

This clone was seen once. J is TRBJ1-2 and V is TRBV5-4; TRBD1 is a possible D gene (6 bases). V dropped 2 bases and J dropped 1 base, with 9 bases sitting between them. Germline lookup yields CDR1 SGHNT and CDR2 YYREEE (reference sequence). The CDR3 covers 14 residues. For the CDR3, the DNA is TGTGCCAGCAGCTTTGGACAGATTAACTATGGCTACACCTTC. It yields the protein CASSFGQINYGYTF.

This sequence joins TRBV6-2 or TRBV6-3 and TRBJ2-5, with 9 bases fitting TRBD1. V was pared by 5 bases and J by 2 bases, with 12 bases of the junction left unmatched. CDR1 is MNHEY, CDR2 SVGEGT, per germline. The CDR3 has 17 amino acids. The CDR3 reads CASSSRPGTGPQETQYF. The CDR3 DNA reads TGTGCCAGCAGTAGTCGTCCCGGGACAGGGCCTCAAGAGACCCAGTACTTC.

The chain couples TRBV3-1 (or the pseudogene TRBV3-2) to TRBJ1-3; no definite D call. Germline values: CDR1 LGHDT, CDR2 YNNKEL (reference sequence). This CDR3 spans 15 amino acids. V gave up 2 bases and J gave up 0 bases, with 8 bases separating them. The CDR3 DNA reads as TGTGCCAGCAGCCAAAGACTGAGCTCTGGAAACACCATATATTTT. Translation: CASSQRLSSGNTIYF.

The rearrangement joins TRBV30 to TRBJ2-3; no clear D gene. This CDR3 is 9 amino acids long. V lost 6 bases, J lost 6 bases, and 4 bases lay in between. Looked up from germline, CDR1 is GTSNPN and CDR2 is SVGIG (reference sequence). CDR3 sequence reads: CACGDTQYF. Here the CDR3 DNA reads TGTGCCTGTGGGGATACGCAGTATTTT.

The V and J genes are TRBV5-6 and TRBJ1-1; TRBD1 is a possible D gene (6 bases). CDR1 is SGHDT, CDR2 YYEEEE, per germline. This CDR3 contains 14 residues. Trimming took 6 bases from V and 2 from J, leaving 14 bases between them. In DNA form, the CDR3 reads TGTGCCAGCACCAAGACAGGAGGTAACACTGAAGCTTTCTTT. As protein: CASTKTGGNTEAFF.

This chain links TRBV3-1 (or the pseudogene TRBV3-2) with TRBJ2-2; tentative D call: TRBD1 (5 bases). The CDR3 is 14 amino acids. CDR1 is LGHDT, CDR2 YNNKEL, per germline (reference sequence). V lost 4 bases and J 5 bases, leaving 11 bases between the germline ends. DNA of the CDR3: TGTGCCAGCAGCCCATCAGGGATAACCGGGGAGCTGTTTTTT. Translation gives CASSPSGITGELFF.

The chain employs TRBV3-1 (or the pseudogene TRBV3-2) and TRBJ1-6; D is perhaps TRBD1 (5 bases). The germline V gene has CDR1 LGHDT and CDR2 YNNKEL (reference sequence). Trimming stripped 3 bases from V and 4 bases from J, with 19 bases between. The CDR3 is made up of 18 amino acids. CDR3 sequence (DNA): TGTGCCAGCAGCCACCCCCGCTCCGGGGGGAAATATAATTCACCCCTCCACTTT. Its protein product is CASSHPRSGGKYNSPLHF.

The J gene is TRBJ1-2, the V gene TRBV4-3, with D unclear. Between the trimmed V and J ends, which lost 1 base and 7 bases, there was a span of 10 bases. Germline-derived CDR1 and CDR2 are LGHNA and YSLEER. CDR3 size: 13 residues. DNA of the CDR3: TGCGCCAGCAGCCAAGTCGGAAGTGGTGGCTACACCTTC. It specifies CASSQVGSGGYTF.

The rearrangement uses TRBV10-3 and TRBJ2-1, with 8 bases matching TRBD1. Trimming cost V 6 bases and J 5 bases; bases outside gene matches: 6. CDR1 and CDR2 from the germline V gene are ENHRY and SYGVKD. CDR3 size: 14 residues. This CDR3 reads CAIRETGDNNEQFF. DNA for the CDR3: TGTGCCATCAGGGAGACAGGGGATAACAATGAGCAGTTCTTC.

The chain joins TRBV12-3 or TRBV12-4 to TRBJ1-1; no definite D call. With 3 bases removed from V and 3 bases from J, the gap between germline ends came to 8 bases. The length of the CDR3 is 13 residues. This chain's CDR3 is CASSFRPDTEAFF. The CDR3 nucleotides are TGTGCCAGCAGTTTCCGACCTGACACTGAAGCTTTCTTT.

The V gene is TRBV6-6, the J gene TRBJ1-2; D call uncertain. CDR1 is MNHNY, CDR2 SVGAGI, per germline (reference sequence). The V and J ends lost 4 bases and 4 bases respectively, with 16 bases between them. This CDR3 region has 15 residues. CDR3 sequence reads: CASSSVAESIYGYTF. The CDR3 DNA is TGTGCCAGCAGTTCGGTGGCAGAAAGCATCTATGGCTACACCTTC.

V usage is TRBV5-1 and J usage is TRBJ1-2; TRBD1 matches at 7 bases. This CDR3 is 18 amino acids long. Germline lookup yields CDR1 SGHRS and CDR2 YFSETQ. V lost 0 bases, J lost 0 bases, and 11 bases stayed unmatched. Written as DNA, the CDR3 is TGCGCCAGCAGCTTGGTCTCCGGGACAGCCCTTACTAACTATGGCTACACCTTC. It is translated as CASSLVSGTALTNYGYTF.

The V call is TRBV27, the J call TRBJ2-1; D gene unclear. Trimming stripped 2 bases from V and 0 bases from J, with 5 bases between. The CDR3 loop spans 14 amino acids. Per germline, CDR1 MNHEY and CDR2 SMNVEV (reference sequence). CDR3 bases: TGTGCCAGCAGTTTACTCAGCTCCTACAATGAGCAGTTCTTC. Residues: CASSLLSSYNEQFF.

The rearrangement joins TRBV7-2 to TRBJ2-7; perhaps TRBD2 as D (5 bases). V was clipped by 5 bases and J by 2 bases, with 16 bases between them. Germline V gene lookup returns CDR1 SGHTA and CDR2 FQGNSA. There are 15 residues in the CDR3. The CDR3 DNA reads as TGTGCCAGCAGCCCTACGATGAGGGCCACCTACGAGCAGTACTTC. It codes for CASSPTMRATYEQYF.

The chain combines TRBV5-1 with TRBJ1-4; D perhaps matches TRBD1 (6 bases). V was cut by 4 bases and J by 4 bases, with 11 bases left in between. Germline V gene lookup returns CDR1 SGHRS and CDR2 YFSETQ. The CDR3 contains 14 residues. The CDR3 reads CASSTVQGNEKLFF. The CDR3, as DNA: TGCGCCAGCAGCACCGTACAGGGTAATGAAAAACTGTTTTTT.

On this clone: The identical CDR3 is also encoded by other nucleotide sequences in the sample. This rearrangement joins TRBV5-4 to TRBJ1-2; TRBD1 agrees at 7 bases. This CDR3 has 14 amino acids. Per the germline V gene, CDR1 is SGHNT and CDR2 is YYREEE (reference sequence). Trimming removed 1 base from V and 4 bases from J; junction bases left unmatched: 4. In DNA, the CDR3 is TGTGCCAGCAGCTTGAAGGGACAGTCCTATGGCTACACCTTC. It yields the protein CASSLKGQSYGYTF.

The V and J genes are TRBV12-3 or TRBV12-4 and TRBJ1-1; D might be TRBD1 (6 bases). The CDR3 spans 12 residues. Trimming cost V 10 bases and J 5 bases, with 14 bases left between them. CDR3 amino acids: CATTLGGTEAFF. Here the CDR3 DNA reads TGTGCCACCACCCTAGGGGGAACTGAAGCTTTCTTT.

The chain carries TRBV7-9 and TRBJ1-3; 7 nucleotides line up with TRBD1. Germline CDR1 and CDR2: SEHNR and FQNEAQ (reference sequence). V shed 2 bases, J shed 2 bases, and the junction held 3 bases outside the gene matches. The CDR3 contains 15 residues. This CDR3 reads CASSLRGPTGNTIYF. CDR3 DNA sequence: TGTGCCAGCAGCTTAAGGGGGCCGACTGGAAACACCATATATTTT.

The chain links TRBV7-2 to TRBJ2-3; 8 nucleotides align to TRBD2. The CDR3 covers 15 residues. The V gene's germline CDR1 is SGHTA and CDR2 FQGNSA. J gave up 2 bases and V 2 bases, and 3 bases lay outside the gene matches. Written as DNA, the CDR3 is TGTGCCAGCAGCTTACGGCGGGGGGCCACAGATACGCAGTATTTT. Protein sequence: CASSLRRGATDTQYF.

This clone was observed a few times. This chain links TRBV7-9 with TRBJ1-2, with D tentatively TRBD1 (6 bases). Trimming took off 5 bases at V and 5 bases at J, with 12 bases between the two ends. There are 13 residues in the CDR3. Per the germline V gene, CDR1 is SEHNR and CDR2 is FQNEAQ (reference sequence). The CDR3 coding sequence is TGTGCCAGCAGCCCCACAGGGACTTATGGCTACACCTTC. Amino acids: CASSPTGTYGYTF. The full variable domain, rest sourced from reference TRBV7-9 and TRBJ1-2, is DTGVSQNPRHKITKRGQNVTFRCDPISEHNRLYWYRQTLGQGPEFLTYFQNEAQLEKSRLLSDRFSAERPKGSFSTLEIQRTEQGDSAMYLCASSPTGTYGYTFGSGTRLTVV.

This rearrangement joins TRBV7-9 to TRBJ1-2; no clear D. Trimming stripped 5 bases from V and 3 bases from J, with 19 bases between. Per the germline V gene, CDR1 is SEHNR and CDR2 is FQNEAQ (reference sequence). The CDR3 covers 16 residues. The CDR3 loop is CASSPGRMISDYGYTF. As DNA, the CDR3 is TGTGCCAGCAGCCCCGGACGGATGATATCTGACTATGGCTACACCTTC.

This clone was seen only once. V is TRBV6-1 and J is TRBJ1-5; 10 bases agree with TRBD1. The CDR3 is made up of 16 amino acids. V was clipped by 4 bases and J by 1 base; unmatched bases: 4. From germline, CDR1 is MNHNS and CDR2 SASEGT. Written as DNA, the CDR3 is TGTGCCAGCAGTGGGGGACAGGGGCTGAGCAATCAGCCCCAGCATTTT. Protein product: CASSGGQGLSNQPQHF.